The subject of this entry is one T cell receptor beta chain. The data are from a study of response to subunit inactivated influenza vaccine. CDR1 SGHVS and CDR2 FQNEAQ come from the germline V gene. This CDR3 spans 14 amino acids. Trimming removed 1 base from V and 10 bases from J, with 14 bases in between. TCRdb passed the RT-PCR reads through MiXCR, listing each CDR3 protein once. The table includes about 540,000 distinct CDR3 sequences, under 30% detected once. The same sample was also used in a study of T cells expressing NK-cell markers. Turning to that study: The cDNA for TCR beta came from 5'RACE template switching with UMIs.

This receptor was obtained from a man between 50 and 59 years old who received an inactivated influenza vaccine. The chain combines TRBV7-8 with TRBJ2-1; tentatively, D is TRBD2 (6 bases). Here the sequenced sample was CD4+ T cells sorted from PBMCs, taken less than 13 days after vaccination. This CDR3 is CASSLDAGLAEQFF. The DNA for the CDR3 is TGTGCCAGCAGCTTAGACGCCGGGCTAGCGGAGCAGTTCTTC.